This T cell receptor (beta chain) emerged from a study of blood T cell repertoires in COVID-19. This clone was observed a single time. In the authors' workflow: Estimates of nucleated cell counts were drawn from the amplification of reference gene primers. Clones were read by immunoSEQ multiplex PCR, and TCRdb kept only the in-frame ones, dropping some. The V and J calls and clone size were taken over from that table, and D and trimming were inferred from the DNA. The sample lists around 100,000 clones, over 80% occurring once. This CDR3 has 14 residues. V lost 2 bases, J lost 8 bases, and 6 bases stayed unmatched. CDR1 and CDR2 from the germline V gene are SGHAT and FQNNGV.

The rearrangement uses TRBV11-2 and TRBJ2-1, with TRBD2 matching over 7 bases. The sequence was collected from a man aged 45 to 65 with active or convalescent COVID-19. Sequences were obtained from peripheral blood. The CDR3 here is CASSLRLAPDEQFF. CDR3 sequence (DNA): TGTGCCAGCAGCTTAAGACTAGCACCCGATGAGCAGTTCTTC.